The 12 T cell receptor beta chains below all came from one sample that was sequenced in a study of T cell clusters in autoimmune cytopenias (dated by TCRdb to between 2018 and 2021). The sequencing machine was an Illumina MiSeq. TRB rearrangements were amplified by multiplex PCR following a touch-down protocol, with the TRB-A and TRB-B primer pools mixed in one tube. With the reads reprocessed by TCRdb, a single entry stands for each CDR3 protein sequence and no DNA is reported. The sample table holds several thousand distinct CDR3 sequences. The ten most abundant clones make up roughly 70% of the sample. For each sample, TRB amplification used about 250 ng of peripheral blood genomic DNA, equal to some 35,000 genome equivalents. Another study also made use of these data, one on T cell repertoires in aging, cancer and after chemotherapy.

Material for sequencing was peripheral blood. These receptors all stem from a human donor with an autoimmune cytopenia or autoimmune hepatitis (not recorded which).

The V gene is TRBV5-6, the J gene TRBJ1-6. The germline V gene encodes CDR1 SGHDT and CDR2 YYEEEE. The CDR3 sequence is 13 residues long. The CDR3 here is CASSLGRHSPLHF.

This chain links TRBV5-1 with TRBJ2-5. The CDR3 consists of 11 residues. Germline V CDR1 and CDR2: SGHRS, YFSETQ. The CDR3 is CASSLKETQYF.

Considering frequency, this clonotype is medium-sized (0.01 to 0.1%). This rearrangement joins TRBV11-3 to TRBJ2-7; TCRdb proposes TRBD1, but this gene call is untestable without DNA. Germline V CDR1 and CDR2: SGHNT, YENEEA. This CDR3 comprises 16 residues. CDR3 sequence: CASSLVWGQGVAEQYF. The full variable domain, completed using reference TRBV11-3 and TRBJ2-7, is EAGVVQSPRYKIIEKKQPVAFWCNPISGHNTLYWYLQNLGQGPELLIRYENEEAVDDSQLPKDRFSAERLKGVDSTLKIQPAELGDSAVYLCASSLVWGQGVAEQYFGPGTRLTVT.

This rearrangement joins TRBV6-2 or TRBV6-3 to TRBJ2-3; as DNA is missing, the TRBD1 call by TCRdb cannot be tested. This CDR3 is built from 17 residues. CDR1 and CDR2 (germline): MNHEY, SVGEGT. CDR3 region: CASSYPSTRLWRDTQYF.

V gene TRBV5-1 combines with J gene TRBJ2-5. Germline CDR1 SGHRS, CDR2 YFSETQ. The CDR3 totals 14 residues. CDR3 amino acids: CASSLGKALETQYF.

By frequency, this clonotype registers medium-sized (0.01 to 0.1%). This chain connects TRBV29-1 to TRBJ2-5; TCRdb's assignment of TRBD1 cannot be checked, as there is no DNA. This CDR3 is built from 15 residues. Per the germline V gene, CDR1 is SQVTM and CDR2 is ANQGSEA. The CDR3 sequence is CSVEPGQGRGETQYF.

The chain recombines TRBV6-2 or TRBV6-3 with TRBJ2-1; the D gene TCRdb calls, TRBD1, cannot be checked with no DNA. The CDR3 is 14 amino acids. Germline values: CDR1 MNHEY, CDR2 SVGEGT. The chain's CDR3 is CASASRGRWETQYF.

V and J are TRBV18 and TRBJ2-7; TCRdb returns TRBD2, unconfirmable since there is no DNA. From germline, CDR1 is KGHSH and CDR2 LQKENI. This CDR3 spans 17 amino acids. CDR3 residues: CASSPPGRAQGIYEQYF.

The CDR3 is CASSLQQETQYF. The rearrangement links TRBV13 to TRBJ2-5. CDR1 is PRHDT, CDR2 FYEKMQ, per germline (reference sequence). There are 12 residues in the CDR3.

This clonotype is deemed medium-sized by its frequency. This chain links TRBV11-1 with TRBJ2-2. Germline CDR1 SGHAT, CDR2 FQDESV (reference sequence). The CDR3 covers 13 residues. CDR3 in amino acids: CASSPARSGELFF.

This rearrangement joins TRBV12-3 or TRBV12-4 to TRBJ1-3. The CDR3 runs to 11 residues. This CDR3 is CASTAGNTIYF.

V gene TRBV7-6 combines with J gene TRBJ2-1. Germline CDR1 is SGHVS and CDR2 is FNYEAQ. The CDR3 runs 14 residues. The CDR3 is CASSPGGSYNEQFF.